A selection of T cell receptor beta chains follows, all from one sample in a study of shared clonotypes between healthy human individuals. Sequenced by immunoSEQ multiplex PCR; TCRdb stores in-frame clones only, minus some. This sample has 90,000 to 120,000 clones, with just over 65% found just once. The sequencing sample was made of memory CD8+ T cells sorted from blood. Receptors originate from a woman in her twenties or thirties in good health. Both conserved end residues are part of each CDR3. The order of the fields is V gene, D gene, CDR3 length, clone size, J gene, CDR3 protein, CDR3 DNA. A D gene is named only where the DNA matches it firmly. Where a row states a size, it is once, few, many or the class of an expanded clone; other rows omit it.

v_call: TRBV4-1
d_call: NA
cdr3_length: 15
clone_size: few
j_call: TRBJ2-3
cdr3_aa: CASSQNGVGTDTQYF
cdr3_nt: TGCGCCAGCAGCCAAAACGGCGTGGGCACAGATACGCAGTATTTT

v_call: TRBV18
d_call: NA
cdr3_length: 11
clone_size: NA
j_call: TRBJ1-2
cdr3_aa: CASSTNYGYTF
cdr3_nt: TGTGCCAGCTCAACTAACTATGGCTACACCTTC

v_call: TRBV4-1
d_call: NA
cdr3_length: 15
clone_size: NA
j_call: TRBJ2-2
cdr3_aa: CASSPSQGNTGELFF
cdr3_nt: TGCGCCAGCAGCCCCTCTCAGGGGAACACCGGGGAGCTGTTTTTT

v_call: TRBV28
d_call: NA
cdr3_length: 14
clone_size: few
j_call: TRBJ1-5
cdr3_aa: CASSLPYTNQPQHF
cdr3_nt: TGTGCCAGCAGTTTGCCCTATACCAATCAGCCCCAGCATTTT

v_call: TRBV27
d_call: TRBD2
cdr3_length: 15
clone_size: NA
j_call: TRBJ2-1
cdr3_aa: CASSSDSGANNEQFF
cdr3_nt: TGTGCCAGCAGTTCGGATAGCGGGGCGAACAATGAGCAGTTCTTC

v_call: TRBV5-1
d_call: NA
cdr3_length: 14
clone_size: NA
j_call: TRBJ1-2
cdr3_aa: CASSWDARSYGYTF
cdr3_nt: TGCGCCAGCAGCTGGGACGCCAGGAGCTATGGCTACACCTTC

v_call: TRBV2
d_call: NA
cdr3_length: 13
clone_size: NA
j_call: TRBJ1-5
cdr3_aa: CASSEQGNQPQHF
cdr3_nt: TGTGCCAGCAGTGAACAGGGTAATCAGCCCCAGCATTTT

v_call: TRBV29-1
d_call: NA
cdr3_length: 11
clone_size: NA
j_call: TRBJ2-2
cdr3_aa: CSVGGGGELFF
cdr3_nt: TGCAGCGTTGGAGGGGGCGGGGAGCTGTTTTTT

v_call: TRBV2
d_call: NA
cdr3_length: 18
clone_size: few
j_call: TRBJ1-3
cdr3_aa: CASSVFPAPVPSGNTIYF
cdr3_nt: TGTGCCAGCAGTGTTTTCCCCGCGCCGGTTCCCTCTGGAAACACCATATATTTT

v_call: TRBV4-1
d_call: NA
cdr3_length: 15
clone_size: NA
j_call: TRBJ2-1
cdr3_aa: CASSPLPGRTPEQFF
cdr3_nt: TGCGCCAGCAGCCCCCTCCCGGGACGCACGCCTGAGCAGTTCTTC

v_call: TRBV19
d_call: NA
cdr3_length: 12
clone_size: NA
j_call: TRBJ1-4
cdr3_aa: CASSICGEKLFF
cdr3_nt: TGTGCCAGTAGTATCTGTGGGGAAAAACTGTTTTTT

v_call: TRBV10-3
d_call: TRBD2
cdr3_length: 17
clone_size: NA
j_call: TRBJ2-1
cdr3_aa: CATEERVLAGFNNEQFF
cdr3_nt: TGTGCCACCGAAGAACGTGTACTAGCGGGATTTAACAATGAGCAGTTCTTC

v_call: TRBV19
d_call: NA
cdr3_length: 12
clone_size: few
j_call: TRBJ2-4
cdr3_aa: CASSIDLNIQYF
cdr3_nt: TGTGCCAGTAGTATAGATCTAAACATTCAGTACTTC

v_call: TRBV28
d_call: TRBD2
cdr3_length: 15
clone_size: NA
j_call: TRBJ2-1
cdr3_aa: CASRLTSGRCNEQFF
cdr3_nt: TGTGCCAGCAGACTGACTAGCGGGAGATGCAATGAGCAGTTCTTC

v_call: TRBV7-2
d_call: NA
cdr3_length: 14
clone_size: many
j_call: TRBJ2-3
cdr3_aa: CASSSSFSTDTQYF
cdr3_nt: TGTGCCAGCAGCTCCAGCTTTAGCACAGATACGCAGTATTTT

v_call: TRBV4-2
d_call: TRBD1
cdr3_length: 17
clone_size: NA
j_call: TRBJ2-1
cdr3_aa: CASSPVEWDRASNEQFF
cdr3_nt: TGTGCCAGCAGCCCGGTTGAATGGGACAGGGCGTCCAATGAGCAGTTCTTC

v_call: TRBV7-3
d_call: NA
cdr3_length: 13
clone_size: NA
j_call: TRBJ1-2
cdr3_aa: CASSLDPNGGYTF
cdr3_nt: TGTGCCAGCAGCCTGGACCCGAACGGAGGCTACACCTTC

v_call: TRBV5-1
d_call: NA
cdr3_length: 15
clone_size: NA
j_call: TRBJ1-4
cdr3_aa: CASSPGRGPNEKLFF
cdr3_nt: TGCGCCAGCAGCCCTGGCAGGGGACCTAATGAAAAACTGTTTTTT

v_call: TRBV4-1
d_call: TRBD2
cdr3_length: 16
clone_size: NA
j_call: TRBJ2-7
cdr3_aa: CASSQDDGTSGYEQYF
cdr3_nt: TGCGCCAGCAGCCAAGACGACGGGACTAGCGGATACGAGCAGTACTTC

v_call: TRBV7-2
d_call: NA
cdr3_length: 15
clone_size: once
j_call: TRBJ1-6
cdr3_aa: CASSKNRVGNSPLHF
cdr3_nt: TGTGCCAGCAGCAAGAACAGGGTTGGGAATTCACCCCTCCACTTT

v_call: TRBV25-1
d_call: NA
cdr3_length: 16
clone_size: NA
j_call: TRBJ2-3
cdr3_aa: CASSGRQVHDTDTQYF
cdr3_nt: TGTGCCAGCAGTGGTCGACAGGTTCACGACACAGATACGCAGTATTTT

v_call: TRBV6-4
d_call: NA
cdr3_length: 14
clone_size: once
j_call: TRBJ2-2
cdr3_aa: CASSLDGVVGELFF
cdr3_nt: TGTGCCAGCAGCCTTGACGGAGTAGTCGGGGAGCTGTTTTTT

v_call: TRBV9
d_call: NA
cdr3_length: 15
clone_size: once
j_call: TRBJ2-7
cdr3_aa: CASSVGRDFSYEQYF
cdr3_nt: TGTGCCAGCAGCGTAGGAAGGGACTTCTCCTACGAGCAGTACTTC

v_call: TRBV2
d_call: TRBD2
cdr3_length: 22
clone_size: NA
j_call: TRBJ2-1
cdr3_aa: CASSEWVWGLAYLRKGYNEQFF
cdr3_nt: TGTGCCAGCAGTGAATGGGTATGGGGACTAGCGTACCTCAGAAAGGGGTACAATGAGCAGTTCTTC

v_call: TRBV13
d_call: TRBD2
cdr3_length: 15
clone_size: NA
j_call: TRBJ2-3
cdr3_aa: CASSASGRAPDTQYF
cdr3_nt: TGTGCCAGCAGCGCTAGCGGGAGGGCCCCAGATACGCAGTATTTT

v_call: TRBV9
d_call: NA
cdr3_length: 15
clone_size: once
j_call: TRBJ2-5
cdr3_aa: CASSKDRDWQETQYF
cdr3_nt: TGTGCCAGCAGCAAAGACAGGGACTGGCAAGAGACCCAGTACTTC

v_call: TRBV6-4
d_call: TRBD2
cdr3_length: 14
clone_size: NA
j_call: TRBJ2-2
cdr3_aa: CASSDGRATGELFF
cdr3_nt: TGTGCCAGCAGTGACGGGAGGGCCACCGGGGAGCTGTTTTTT

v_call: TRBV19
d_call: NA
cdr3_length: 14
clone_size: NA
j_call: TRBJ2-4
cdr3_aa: CASSLPDRKNIQYF
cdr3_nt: TGTGCCAGTAGTCTGCCGGACAGAAAAAACATTCAGTACTTC

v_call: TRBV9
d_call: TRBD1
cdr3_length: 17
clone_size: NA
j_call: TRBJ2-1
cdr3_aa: CASSAHKGTGGWNEQFF
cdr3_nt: TGTGCCAGCAGCGCCCACAAGGGGACAGGGGGATGGAATGAGCAGTTCTTC

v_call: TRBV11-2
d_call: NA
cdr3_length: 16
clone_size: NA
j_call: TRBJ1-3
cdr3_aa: CASSPTGIDSGNTIYF
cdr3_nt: TGTGCCAGCAGCCCCACAGGGATCGACTCTGGAAACACCATATATTTT

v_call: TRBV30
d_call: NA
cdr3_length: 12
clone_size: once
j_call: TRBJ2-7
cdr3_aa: CAWTPSSYEQYF
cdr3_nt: TGTGCCTGGACTCCCTCCTCCTACGAGCAGTACTTC

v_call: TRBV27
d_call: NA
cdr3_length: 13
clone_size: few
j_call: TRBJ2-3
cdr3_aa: CASSLLEADTQYF
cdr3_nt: TGTGCCAGCAGTTTGCTAGAAGCAGATACGCAGTATTTT

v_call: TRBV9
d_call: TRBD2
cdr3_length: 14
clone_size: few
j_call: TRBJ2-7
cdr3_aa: CASSLAGATDEQYF
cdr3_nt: TGTGCCAGCAGCTTAGCGGGAGCCACGGACGAGCAGTACTTC

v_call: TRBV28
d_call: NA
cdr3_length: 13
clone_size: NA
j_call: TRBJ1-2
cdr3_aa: CASSLLGLNGYTF
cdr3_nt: TGTGCCAGCAGTTTATTGGGTCTGAATGGCTACACCTTC

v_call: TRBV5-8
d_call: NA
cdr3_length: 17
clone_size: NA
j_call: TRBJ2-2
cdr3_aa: CASSLGRLAGPTGELFF
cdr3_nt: TGTGCCAGCAGCTTGGGGCGGTTGGCAGGCCCCACCGGGGAGCTGTTTTTT

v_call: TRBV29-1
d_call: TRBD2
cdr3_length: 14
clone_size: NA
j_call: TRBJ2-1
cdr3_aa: CSVGLAGRYNEQFF
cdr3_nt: TGCAGCGTGGGACTAGCGGGAAGGTACAATGAGCAGTTCTTC

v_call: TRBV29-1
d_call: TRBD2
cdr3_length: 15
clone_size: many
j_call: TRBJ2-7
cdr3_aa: CSVVSAGEFRYEQYF
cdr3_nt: TGCAGCGTTGTCTCTGCGGGAGAGTTTCGGTACGAGCAGTACTTC

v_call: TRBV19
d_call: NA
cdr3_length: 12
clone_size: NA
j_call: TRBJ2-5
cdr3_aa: CASGAAQETQYF
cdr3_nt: TGTGCCAGCGGAGCAGCCCAAGAGACCCAGTACTTC

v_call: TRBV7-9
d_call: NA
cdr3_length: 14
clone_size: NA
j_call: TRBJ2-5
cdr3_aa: CASSLLAGEETQYF
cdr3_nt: TGTGCCAGCAGCTTACTAGCAGGGGAAGAGACCCAGTACTTC

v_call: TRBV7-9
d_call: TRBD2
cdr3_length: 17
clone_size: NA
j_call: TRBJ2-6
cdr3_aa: CASSLASGNAGANVLTF
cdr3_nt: TGTGCCAGCAGCTTAGCTAGCGGGAATGCTGGGGCCAACGTCCTGACTTTC

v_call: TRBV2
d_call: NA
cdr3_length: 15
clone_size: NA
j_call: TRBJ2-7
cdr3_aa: CAAEIPGPGGYEQYF
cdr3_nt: TGTGCCGCTGAAATACCGGGACCTGGGGGTTACGAGCAGTACTTC

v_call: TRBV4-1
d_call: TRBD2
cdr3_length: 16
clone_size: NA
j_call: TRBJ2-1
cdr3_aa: CASSQAGLAEYNEQFF
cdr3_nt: TGCGCCAGCAGCCAAGCCGGACTAGCGGAATACAATGAGCAGTTCTTC

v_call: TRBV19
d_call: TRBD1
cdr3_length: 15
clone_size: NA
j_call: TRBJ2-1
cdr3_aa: CASSPGQGAVGEQFF
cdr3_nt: TGTGCCAGTAGCCCAGGACAGGGGGCCGTAGGTGAGCAGTTCTTC

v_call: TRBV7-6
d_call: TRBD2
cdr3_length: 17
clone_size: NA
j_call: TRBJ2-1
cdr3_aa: CASSPRPPSGDYNEQFF
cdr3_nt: TGTGCCAGCAGCCCCAGGCCCCCTAGCGGAGATTACAATGAGCAGTTCTTC

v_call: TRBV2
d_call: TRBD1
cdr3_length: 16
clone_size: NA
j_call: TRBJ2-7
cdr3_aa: CASSDSTGSGSYEQYF
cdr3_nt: TGTGCCAGCAGTGATTCGACAGGGAGTGGTTCCTACGAGCAGTACTTC

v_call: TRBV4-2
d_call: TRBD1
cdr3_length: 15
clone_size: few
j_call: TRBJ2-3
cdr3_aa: CASSQGTGNIDTQYF
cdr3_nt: TGTGCCAGCAGCCAGGGGACAGGGAATATCGATACGCAGTATTTT

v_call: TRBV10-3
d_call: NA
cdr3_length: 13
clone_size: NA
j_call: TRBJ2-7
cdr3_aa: CAISGQDSYEQYF
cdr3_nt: TGTGCCATCAGCGGACAAGATTCCTACGAGCAGTACTTC

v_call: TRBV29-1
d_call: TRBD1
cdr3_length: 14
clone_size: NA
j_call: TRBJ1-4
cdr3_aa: CSVAQGGTNEKLFF
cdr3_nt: TGCAGCGTTGCTCAGGGGGGAACTAATGAAAAACTGTTTTTT

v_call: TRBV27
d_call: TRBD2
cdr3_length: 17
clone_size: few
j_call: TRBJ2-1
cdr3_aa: CASTLSSGRATYNEQFF
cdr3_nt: TGTGCCAGCACCCTCTCTAGCGGGAGGGCCACCTACAATGAGCAGTTCTTC

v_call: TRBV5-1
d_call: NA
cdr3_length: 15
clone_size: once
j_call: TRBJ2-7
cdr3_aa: CASSLYGLSVYEQYF
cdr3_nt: TGCGCCAGCAGCTTGTACGGACTCAGCGTCTACGAGCAGTACTTC

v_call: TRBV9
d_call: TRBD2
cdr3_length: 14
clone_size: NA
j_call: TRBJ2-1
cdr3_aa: CASSVSGSGPEQFF
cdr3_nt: TGTGCCAGCAGCGTGAGCGGGAGCGGCCCTGAGCAGTTCTTC

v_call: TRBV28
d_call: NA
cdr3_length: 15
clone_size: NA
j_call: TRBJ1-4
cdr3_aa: CASSPPTATNEKLFF
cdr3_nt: TGTGCCAGCAGCCCTCCAACAGCAACTAATGAAAAACTGTTTTTT

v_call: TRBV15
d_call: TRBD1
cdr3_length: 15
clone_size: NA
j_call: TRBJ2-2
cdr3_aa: CATSRDRGRSGELFF
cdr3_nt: TGTGCCACCAGCAGGGACAGGGGTCGCTCCGGGGAGCTGTTTTTT

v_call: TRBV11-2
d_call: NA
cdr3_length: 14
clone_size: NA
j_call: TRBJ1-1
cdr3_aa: CASSLGWQNTEAFF
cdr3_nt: TGTGCCAGCAGCTTAGGGTGGCAGAACACTGAAGCTTTCTTT

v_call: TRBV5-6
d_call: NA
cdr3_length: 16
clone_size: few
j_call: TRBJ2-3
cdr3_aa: CASSLLRRGGTDTQYF
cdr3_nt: TGTGCCAGCAGCTTATTAAGGAGGGGGGGCACAGATACGCAGTATTTT